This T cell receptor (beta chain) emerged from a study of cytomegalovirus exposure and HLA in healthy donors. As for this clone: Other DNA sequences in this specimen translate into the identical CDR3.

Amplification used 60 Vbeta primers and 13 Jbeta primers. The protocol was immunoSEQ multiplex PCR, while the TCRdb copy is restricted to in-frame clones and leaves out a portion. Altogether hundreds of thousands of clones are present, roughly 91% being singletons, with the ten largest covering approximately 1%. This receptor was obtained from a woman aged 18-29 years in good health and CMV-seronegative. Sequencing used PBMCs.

The CDR3 loop is CSVNPGLAGTGELFF. The DNA of the CDR3 is TGCAGCGTTAATCCGGGACTAGCGGGGACCGGGGAGCTGTTTTTT. The rearrangement uses TRBV29-1 and TRBJ2-2; TRBD2 agrees at 13 bases. V lost 5 bases, J lost 5 bases, and 5 bases stayed unmatched. The CDR3 consists of 15 residues. Germline-derived CDR1 and CDR2 are SQVTM and ANQGSEA.